One and the same sample provided the 27 T cell receptor beta chains below, sequenced in a study of regulatory T cells in long-lasting Graves disease. The time point: newly diagnosed GD, antithyroid drugs for less than 3 months. Isolated PBMC RNA provided the starting material for the TCR library. With iRepertoire HTBI primers and Arm-PCR of CDR3 regions, TCR beta libraries were built. TCRdb processed the multiplex PCR reads anew with MiXCR; each CDR3 protein has one entry. This sample has about 430,000 distinct CDR3 sequences, with about 15% found just once. A further study also used this sample, focusing on T cells in Graves' hyperthyroidism and ophthalmopathy.

The sample was peripheral blood mononuclear cells (PBMCs), taken at new diagnosis, from a patient treated with antithyroid drugs. All receptors derive from a woman between 40 and 55 years old with Graves disease.

This clonotype was seen a handful of times. The rearrangement links TRBV29-1 to TRBJ2-1; 9 nucleotides align to TRBD2. The germline gives CDR1 SQVTM, CDR2 ANQGSEA. The trim removed 7 bases at V and 8 bases at J, leaving 15 bases unmatched. The CDR3 has 15 amino acids. This CDR3 is CSGYITSGRKDEQFF. CDR3 nucleotides: TGCAGCGGGTATATTACGAGCGGGAGGAAGGATGAGCAGTTCTTC.

This clonotype was counted at least ten times. V gene TRBV27 combines with J gene TRBJ2-5, with 7 bases lining up with TRBD2. The V gene's germline CDR1 is MNHEY and CDR2 SMNVEV (reference sequence). The CDR3 runs 18 residues. J gave up 5 bases and V 10 bases, and 25 bases lay outside the gene matches. DNA of the CDR3: TGTGCCACCCGACCGTCCTCGCGCCCGTGGGGGGGGGGGGAGACCCAGTACTTC. It specifies CATRPSSRPWGGGETQYF.

The chain employs TRBV5-1 and TRBJ2-2; 7 positions agree with TRBD1. J gave up 6 bases and V 4 bases, and 12 bases lay outside the gene matches. There are 16 residues in the CDR3. Germline lookup yields CDR1 SGHRS and CDR2 YFSETQ. CDR3 in amino acids: CASSVSGGSPAGELFF. DNA for the CDR3: TGCGCCAGCAGCGTATCAGGGGGATCCCCAGCCGGGGAGCTGTTTTTT.

This clonotype was counted between two and nine times. This chain joins TRBV9 and TRBJ2-2; D gene uncertain. Germline lookup yields CDR1 SGDLS and CDR2 YYNGEE. The CDR3 length is 12 residues. V was trimmed by 0 bases and J by 8 bases, leaving 5 bases between them. CDR3 protein: CASSVELGELFF. CDR3 DNA sequence: TGTGCCAGCAGCGTAGAGTTAGGGGAGCTGTTTTTT.

This clonotype has at least ten counts. This chain uses TRBV9 with TRBJ2-1, with D hard to call. The CDR3 is 15 amino acids. V was trimmed by 0 bases and J by 5 bases, leaving 12 bases between them. Per the germline V gene, CDR1 is SGDLS and CDR2 is YYNGEE. Here the CDR3 DNA reads TGTGCCAGCAGCGTAGGGAGAAGACCCGACAATGAGCAGTTCTTC. This encodes CASSVGRRPDNEQFF.

This clonotype was found a few times. A much more abundant neighbour one base away suggests this may be a read error. The CDR3 sequence: CVSSPSPVDEQFF. The CDR3 DNA sequence: TGTGTCAGCAGCCCCTCTCCTGTGGATGAGCAGTTCTTC. The V gene is TRBV11-2, the J gene TRBJ2-1; D remains ambiguous. CDR1 is SGHAT and CDR2 is FQNNGV in the germline V gene. The CDR3 runs 13 residues.

This clonotype was detected many times. This chain links TRBV6-2 or TRBV6-3 with TRBJ2-7; perhaps TRBD2 as D (5 bases). Trimming shortened V by 4 bases and J by 2 bases, and 12 bases separated the two germline ends. Looked up from germline, CDR1 is MNHEY and CDR2 is SVGEGT. CDR3 length equals 14 residues. CDR3 nucleotides: TGTGCCAGCAGTTCCACGGGGATAACCTACGAGCAGTACTTC. This translates into CASSSTGITYEQYF.

This clonotype showed up just a few times. The chain joins TRBV5-5 to TRBJ2-7; 9 bases agree with TRBD2. Losses at the gene ends were 3 bases for V and 2 bases for J; bases not matched to a gene: 3. Germline V lookup: CDR1 SGHKS, CDR2 YYEKEE (reference sequence). The length of the CDR3 is 14 residues. CDR3 DNA: TGTGCCAGCAGCTGGGCTAGCGGGACCTACGAGCAGTACTTC. Amino acid sequence: CASSWASGTYEQYF.

This clonotype appeared many times. The genes are TRBV20-1 and TRBJ1-1, with 7 bases that match TRBD1. CDR3 size: 12 residues. The junction had 5 bases not matched to a gene; V was cut back by 5 bases and J by 5 bases. Germline lookup yields CDR1 DFQATT and CDR2 SNEGSKA (reference sequence). In nucleotides, the CDR3 is TGCAGTGCTGGAGGGGGCCAAACTGAAGCTTTCTTT. Protein sequence: CSAGGGQTEAFF.

This clonotype was recorded at least ten times. V gene TRBV2 combines with J gene TRBJ2-7; TRBD1 might be the D (6 bases). The length of the CDR3 is 13 residues. Trimming shortened V by 8 bases and J by 4 bases, and 15 bases separated the two germline ends. Germline V gives CDR1 SNHLY, CDR2 FYNNEI. The CDR3 nucleotides read TGTGCCAGCCGGCAGGGGACCTTGTACGAGCAGTACTTC. Translation: CASRQGTLYEQYF.

The rearrangement uses TRBV20-1 and TRBJ2-7; 9 bases map to TRBD2. Per germline, CDR1 DFQATT and CDR2 SNEGSKA (reference sequence). V trimming: 1 base; J trimming: 3 bases; junction bases outside the gene matches: 10. The CDR3 length is 16 residues. The CDR3 loop reads CSARGPSGKGRYEQYF. CDR3 nucleotide sequence: TGCAGTGCTAGAGGCCCTAGCGGGAAGGGACGCTACGAGCAGTACTTC.

There are many counts of this clonotype. The chain uses TRBV5-1 and TRBJ2-3; D gene uncertain. Trimming removed 4 bases from V and 1 base from J, with 13 bases in between. Germline V gene sequence: CDR1 SGHRS, CDR2 YFSETQ. The CDR3 sequence is 15 residues long. CDR3 protein: CASSKYLGGTDTQYF. CDR3 DNA: TGCGCCAGCAGCAAATATCTAGGTGGCACAGATACGCAGTATTTT.

This clonotype was counted ten times or more. The gene calls are TRBV19 and TRBJ2-5, with 10 bases matching TRBD1. Germline CDR1 is LNHDA and CDR2 is SQIVND (reference sequence). The CDR3 contains 15 residues. V lost 5 bases to trimming and J lost 4 bases; unmatched junction nucleotides: 7. Written as DNA, the CDR3 is TGTGCCAGTAGTGTGGGACAGGGGCACCTAGAGACCCAGTACTTC. It translates to CASSVGQGHLETQYF.

This clonotype has at least ten counts. J is TRBJ1-2 and V is TRBV20-1; TRBD1 is a possible D gene (5 bases). CDR3 length: 15 residues. The V end lost 0 bases, the J end lost 5 bases, and 16 bases lay between the germline ends. Germline V gives CDR1 DFQATT, CDR2 SNEGSKA (reference sequence). In DNA, the CDR3 is TGCAGTGCTAGAGATCTCCGATGGGGCGATTATGGCTACACCTTC. Amino acids: CSARDLRWGDYGYTF.

This clonotype was seen many times. This chain uses TRBV29-1 with TRBJ2-1; either TRBD1 or TRBD2 may supply D (5 bases each). The CDR3 length is 14 residues. The germline V gene encodes CDR1 SQVTM and CDR2 ANQGSEA. CDR3 sequence: CTVIGTVTATGQFF. As DNA, the CDR3 is TGCACTGTTATCGGGACGGTAACGGCTACAGGGCAGTTCTTC.

Many counts were recorded for this clonotype. The CDR3 protein is CASRPSYNEQFF. Written as DNA, the CDR3 is TGCGCCAGCCGGCCTTCCTACAATGAGCAGTTCTTC. V gene TRBV5-1 combines with J gene TRBJ2-1; D gene ambiguous. CDR3 length equals 12 residues. Germline CDR1 reads SGHRS; CDR2 reads YFSETQ. Trimming shortened V by 7 bases and J by 1 base, and 6 bases separated the two germline ends.

This clonotype was found many times. This chain joins TRBV7-2 and TRBJ2-7; D unclear. This CDR3 comprises 12 residues. V was cut by 3 bases and J by 7 bases, with 10 bases left in between. Germline V lookup: CDR1 SGHTA, CDR2 FQGNSA. This CDR3 reads CASSFGGPEQYF. The DNA of the CDR3 is TGTGCCAGCAGCTTTGGCGGCCCTGAGCAGTACTTC.

The table lists this clonotype with many counts. The chain has TRBV6-1 and TRBJ2-5, with D perhaps given as TRBD1 or TRBD2 (5 bases each). The CDR3 is made up of 16 amino acids. Germline CDR1 MNHNS, CDR2 SASEGT. V was clipped by 6 bases and J by 3 bases, with 20 bases between them. CDR3 in amino acids: CASSSFRDGSKETQYF. The CDR3 DNA follows: TGTGCCAGCAGCTCATTCCGGGACGGGTCAAAAGAGACCCAGTACTTC.

V is TRBV25-1 and J is TRBJ2-1; the D gene is possibly TRBD1 (5 bases). CDR3 length: 15 amino acids. CDR1 MGHDK and CDR2 SYGVNS come from the germline V gene. The V end was cut by 4 bases, the J end by 4 bases, with 14 bases between. CDR3 in amino acids: CASSAQGVGYNEQFF. DNA for the CDR3: TGTGCCAGCAGTGCCCAGGGTGTAGGGTACAATGAGCAGTTCTTC.

The gene calls are TRBV7-9 and TRBJ1-5; the D is unclear. The germline gives CDR1 SEHNR, CDR2 FQNEAQ (reference sequence). The CDR3 consists of 16 residues. V lost 1 base, J lost 0 bases, and 10 bases lay in between. The CDR3 protein is CASSLDGRGSNQPQHF. CDR3 sequence (DNA): TGTGCCAGCAGCTTAGATGGTCGGGGTAGCAATCAGCCCCAGCATTTT.

This clonotype was observed at least ten times. V usage is TRBV5-5 and J usage is TRBJ2-7, with 8 bases aligning to TRBD1. Germline CDR1 SGHKS, CDR2 YYEKEE (reference sequence). The CDR3 length is 14 residues. Germline trimming cut 4 bases from V and 5 bases from J; bases unmatched to any gene: 8. CDR3 in amino acids: CASSAGQGADEQYF. The DNA of the CDR3 is TGTGCCAGCAGCGCCGGTCAGGGGGCGGACGAGCAGTACTTC.

The chain combines TRBV12-3 or TRBV12-4 with TRBJ2-3, with 10 bases matching TRBD1. The DNA end favors TRBJ2-7, so the J call may be wrong. The CDR3 contains 14 residues. The CDR3 nucleotides read TGTGCCAGCAGTGCCCCGGGACAGGGGTACGAGCAGTACTTC. This encodes CASSAPGQGYEQYF.

This clonotype came up many times. This chain uses TRBV18 with TRBJ2-7, with 7 bases matching TRBD1. J lost 7 bases, V lost 6 bases, and 6 bases had no gene match. Germline V CDR1 and CDR2: KGHSH, LQKENI. This CDR3 contains 12 residues. Here the CDR3 reads CASSGSGGEQYF. The CDR3 DNA reads as TGTGCCAGCTCTGGTTCAGGGGGAGAGCAGTACTTC.

The chain couples TRBV5-1 to TRBJ2-5; TRBD1 aligns across 11 bases. Trimming took 3 bases from V and 5 from J; bases not matched to a gene: 6. In germline, CDR1 is SGHRS, CDR2 YFSETQ. The CDR3 is 15 residues long. The CDR3 coding sequence is TGCGCCAGCAGCTCCGGACAGGGGGCATGGGAGACCCAGTACTTC. Translation gives CASSSGQGAWETQYF.

This clonotype was seen a handful of times. V usage is TRBV28 and J usage is TRBJ2-4; no firm D call. Per the germline V gene, CDR1 is MDHEN and CDR2 is SYDVKM. The CDR3 totals 14 residues. The germline V and J ends were trimmed by 3 bases and 0 bases, with 6 bases remaining between them. The CDR3 DNA reads as TGTGCCAGCAGTTTGGCCCTAGCCAAAAACATTCAGTACTTC. This sequence encodes CASSLALAKNIQYF. The whole variable domain, filled in from reference TRBV28 and TRBJ2-4, reads DVKVTQSSRYLVKRTGEKVFLECVQDMDHENMFWYRQDPGLGLRLIYFSYDVKMKEKGDIPEGYSVSREKKERFSLILESASTNQTSMYLCASSLALAKNIQYFGAGTRLSVL.

The chain recombines TRBV27 with TRBJ2-2; 10 nucleotides match TRBD2. This CDR3 is 17 amino acids long. V lost 3 bases and J lost 5; bases outside the gene matches: 9. Germline CDR1 is MNHEY and CDR2 is SMNVEV (reference sequence). As DNA, the CDR3 is TGTGCCAGCAGTTTCTTCCCTAGCGGGAGCGATACCGGGGAGCTGTTTTTT. Its translation: CASSFFPSGSDTGELFF.

This clonotype has at least ten counts. The rearrangement links TRBV12-3 or TRBV12-4 to TRBJ2-1; maybe TRBD1 (6 bases). CDR3 size: 13 residues. The V end was cut by 6 bases, the J end by 7 bases, with 13 bases between. CDR3: CASSEYRENEQFF. Written as DNA, the CDR3 is TGTGCCAGCAGCGAGTACAGGGAAAATGAGCAGTTCTTC.